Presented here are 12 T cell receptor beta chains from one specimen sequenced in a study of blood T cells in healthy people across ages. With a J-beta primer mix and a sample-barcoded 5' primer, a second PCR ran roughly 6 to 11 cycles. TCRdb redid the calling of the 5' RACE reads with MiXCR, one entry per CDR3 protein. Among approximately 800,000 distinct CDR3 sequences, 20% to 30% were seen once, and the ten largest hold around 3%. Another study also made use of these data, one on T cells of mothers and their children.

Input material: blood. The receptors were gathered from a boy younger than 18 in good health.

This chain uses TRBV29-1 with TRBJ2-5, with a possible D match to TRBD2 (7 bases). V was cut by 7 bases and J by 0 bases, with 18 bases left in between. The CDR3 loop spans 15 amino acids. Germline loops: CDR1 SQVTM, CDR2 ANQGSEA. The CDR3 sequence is CSGEGGPSYQETQYF. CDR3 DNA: TGCAGCGGCGAGGGGGGGCCGTCGTACCAAGAGACCCAGTACTTC.

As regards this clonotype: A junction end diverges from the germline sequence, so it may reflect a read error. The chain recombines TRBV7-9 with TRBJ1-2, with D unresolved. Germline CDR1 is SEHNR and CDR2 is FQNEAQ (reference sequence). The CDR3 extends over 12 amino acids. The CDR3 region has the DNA TGCGCCAGCAGCTTCCCGCGCTATGGCTACACCTTC. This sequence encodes CASSFPRYGYTF. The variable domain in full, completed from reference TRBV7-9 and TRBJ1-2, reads DTGVSQNPRHKITKRGQNVTFRCDPISEHNRLYWYRQTLGQGPEFLTYFQNEAQLEKSRLLSDRFSAERPKGSFSTLEIQRTEQGDSAMYLCASSFPRYGYTFGSGTRLTVV.

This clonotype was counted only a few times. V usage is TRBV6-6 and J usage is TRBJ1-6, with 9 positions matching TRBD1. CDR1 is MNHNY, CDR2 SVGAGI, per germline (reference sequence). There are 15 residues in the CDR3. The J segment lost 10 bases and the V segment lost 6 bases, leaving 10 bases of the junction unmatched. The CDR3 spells CASSLRDRVSSPLHF. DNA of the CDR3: TGTGCCAGCAGCCTCCGGGACAGGGTATCGTCACCCCTCCACTTT.

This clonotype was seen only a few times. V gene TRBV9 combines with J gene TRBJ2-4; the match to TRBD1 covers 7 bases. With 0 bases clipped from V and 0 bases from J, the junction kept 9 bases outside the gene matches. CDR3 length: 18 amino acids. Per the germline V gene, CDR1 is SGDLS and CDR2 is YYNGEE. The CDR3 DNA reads TGTGCCAGCAGCGTAGGAGGGGGCCCTCTTCTAGCCAAAAACATTCAGTACTTC. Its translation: CASSVGGGPLLAKNIQYF.

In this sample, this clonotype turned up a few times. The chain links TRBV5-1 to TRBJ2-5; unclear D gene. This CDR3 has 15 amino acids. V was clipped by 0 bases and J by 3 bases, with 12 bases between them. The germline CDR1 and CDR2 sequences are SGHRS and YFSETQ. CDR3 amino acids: CASSLAAQTKETQYF. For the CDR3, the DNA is TGCGCCAGCAGCTTGGCAGCACAGACCAAAGAGACCCAGTACTTC.

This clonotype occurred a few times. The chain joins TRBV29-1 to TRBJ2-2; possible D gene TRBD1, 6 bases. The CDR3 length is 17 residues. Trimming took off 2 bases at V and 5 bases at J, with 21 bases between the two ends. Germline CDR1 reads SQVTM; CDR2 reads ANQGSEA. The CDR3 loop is CSVEPGAGVTRTGELFF. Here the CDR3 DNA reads TGCAGCGTTGAACCAGGGGCAGGGGTTACTCGGACCGGGGAGCTGTTTTTT.

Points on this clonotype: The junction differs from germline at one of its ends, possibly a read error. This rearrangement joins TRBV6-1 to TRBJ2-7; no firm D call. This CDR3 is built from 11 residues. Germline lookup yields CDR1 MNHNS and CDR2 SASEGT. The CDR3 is CASSESVEYHF. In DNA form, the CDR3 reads TGTGCCAGCAGTGAATCGGTGGAGTATCACTTC.

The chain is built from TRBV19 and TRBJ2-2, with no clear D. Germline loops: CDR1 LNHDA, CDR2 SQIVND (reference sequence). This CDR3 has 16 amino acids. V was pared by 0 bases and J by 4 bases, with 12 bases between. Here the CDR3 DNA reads TGTGCCAGTAGTATAGATCTTCAGGTTCGCACCGGGGAGCTGTTTTTT. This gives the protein CASSIDLQVRTGELFF.

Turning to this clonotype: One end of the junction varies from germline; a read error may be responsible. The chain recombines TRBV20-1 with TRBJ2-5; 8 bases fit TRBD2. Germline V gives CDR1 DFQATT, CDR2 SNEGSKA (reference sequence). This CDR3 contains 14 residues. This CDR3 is CSARGRGGQETQYF. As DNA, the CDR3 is TGCAGCGCTAGAGGACGGGGGGGCCAGGAGACCCAGTACTTC.

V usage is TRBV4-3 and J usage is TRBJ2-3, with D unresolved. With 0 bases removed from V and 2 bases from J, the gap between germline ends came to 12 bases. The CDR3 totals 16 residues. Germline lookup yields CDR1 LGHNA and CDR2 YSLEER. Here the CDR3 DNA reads TGCGCCAGCAGCCAAGATTTCGGTCCTACCACAGATACGCAGTATTTT. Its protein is CASSQDFGPTTDTQYF.

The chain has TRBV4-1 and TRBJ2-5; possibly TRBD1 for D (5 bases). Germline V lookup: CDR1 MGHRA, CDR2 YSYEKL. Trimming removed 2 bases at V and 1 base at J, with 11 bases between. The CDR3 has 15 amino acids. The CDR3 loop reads CASSQTGAVQETQYF. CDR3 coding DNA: TGCGCCAGCAGCCAAACTGGGGCAGTCCAAGAGACCCAGTACTTC.

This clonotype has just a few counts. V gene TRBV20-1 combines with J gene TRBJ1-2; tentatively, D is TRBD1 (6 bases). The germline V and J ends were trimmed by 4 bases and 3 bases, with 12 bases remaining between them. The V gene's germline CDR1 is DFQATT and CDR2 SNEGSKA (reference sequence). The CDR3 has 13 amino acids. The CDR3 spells CSAKRGSDYGYTF. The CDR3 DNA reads TGCAGTGCTAAGAGGGGGTCCGACTATGGCTACACCTTC.